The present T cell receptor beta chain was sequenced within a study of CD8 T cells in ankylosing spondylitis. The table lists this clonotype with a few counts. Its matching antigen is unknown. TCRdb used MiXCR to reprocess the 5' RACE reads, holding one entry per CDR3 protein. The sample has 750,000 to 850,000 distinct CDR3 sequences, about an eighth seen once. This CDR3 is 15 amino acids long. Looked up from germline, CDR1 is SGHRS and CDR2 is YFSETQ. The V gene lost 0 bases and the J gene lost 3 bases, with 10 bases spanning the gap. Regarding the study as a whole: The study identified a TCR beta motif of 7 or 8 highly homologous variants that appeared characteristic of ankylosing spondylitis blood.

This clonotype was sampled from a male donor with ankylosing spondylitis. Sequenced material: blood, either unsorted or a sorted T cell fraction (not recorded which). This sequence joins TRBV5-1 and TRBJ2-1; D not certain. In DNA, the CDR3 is TGCGCCAGCAGCTTGGGCGCCGGCGACTACAATGAGCAGTTCTTC. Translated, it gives CASSLGAGDYNEQFF. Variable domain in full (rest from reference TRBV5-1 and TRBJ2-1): KAGVTQTPRYLIKTRGQQVTLSCSPISGHRSVSWYQQTPGQGLQFLFEYFSETQRNKGNFPGRFSGRQFSNSRSEMNVSTLELGDSALYLCASSLGAGDYNEQFFGPGTRLTVL.